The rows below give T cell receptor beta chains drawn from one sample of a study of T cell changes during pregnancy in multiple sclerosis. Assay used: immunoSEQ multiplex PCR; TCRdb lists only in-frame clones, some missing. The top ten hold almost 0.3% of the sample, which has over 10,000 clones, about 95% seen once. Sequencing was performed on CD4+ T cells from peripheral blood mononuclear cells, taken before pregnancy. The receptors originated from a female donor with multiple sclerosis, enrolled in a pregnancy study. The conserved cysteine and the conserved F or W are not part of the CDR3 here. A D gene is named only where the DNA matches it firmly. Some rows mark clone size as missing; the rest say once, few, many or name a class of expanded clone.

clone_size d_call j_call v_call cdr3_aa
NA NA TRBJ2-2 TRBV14 ASSLFGELF
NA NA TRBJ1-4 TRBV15 ATSTGRQHNEKLF
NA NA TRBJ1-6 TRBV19 ASSVDSYNSPLH
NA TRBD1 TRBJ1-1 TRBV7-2 ASSLFQGAVRRAF
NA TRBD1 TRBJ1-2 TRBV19 ASSLDRGALYGYT
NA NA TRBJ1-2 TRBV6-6 ASSPGSNYGYT
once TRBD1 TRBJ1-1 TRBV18 ASSPLFRTGEKMNTEAF
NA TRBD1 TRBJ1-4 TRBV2 ASREVAGTGGAST
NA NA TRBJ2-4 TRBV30 AWSLEARGIQY
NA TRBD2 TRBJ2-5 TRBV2 ASIGAGGSETQY
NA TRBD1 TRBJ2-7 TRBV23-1 ASSLADRDINEQY
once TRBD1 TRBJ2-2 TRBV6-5 ATWDRHTGELF
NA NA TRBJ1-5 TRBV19 ASSMAGRVGNQPQH
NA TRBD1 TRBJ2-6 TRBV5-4 ASSSGQGMMANVLT
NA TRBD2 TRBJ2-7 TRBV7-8 ASSLAGGGRAPY
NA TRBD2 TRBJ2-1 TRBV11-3 ASSLAGGRNEQF
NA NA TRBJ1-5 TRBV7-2 ASSLGTEMSNQPQH
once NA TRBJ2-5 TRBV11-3 ASSLGGLGETQY
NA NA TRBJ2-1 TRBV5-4 ASSLDPEPSSYNEQF
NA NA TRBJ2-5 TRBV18 ASSRESGSNSGTQY
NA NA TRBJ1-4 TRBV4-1 ASSKIPGEKLF
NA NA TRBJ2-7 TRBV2 ASSAQAGTSYEQY
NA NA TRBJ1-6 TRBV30 ATSGGSPLH
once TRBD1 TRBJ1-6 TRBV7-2 ASSLAGQGVGSPLH
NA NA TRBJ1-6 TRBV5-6 ASSRTGSKGSPLH
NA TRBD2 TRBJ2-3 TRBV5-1 ASSLALAGARSTDTQY
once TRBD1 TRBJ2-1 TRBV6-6 ASSRLQGNEQF
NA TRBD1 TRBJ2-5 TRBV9 ASSRGQGAVRETQY
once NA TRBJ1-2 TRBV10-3 ATYDNLKSYGYT
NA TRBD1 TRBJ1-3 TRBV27 ASSRLTGVGNTIY
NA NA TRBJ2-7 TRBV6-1 ATTDSLRPPYEQY
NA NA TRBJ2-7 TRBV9 ASSVTPRGGNDLQY
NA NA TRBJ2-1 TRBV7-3 ASSLDARSNEQF
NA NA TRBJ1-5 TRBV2 ASSKRTASNQPQH
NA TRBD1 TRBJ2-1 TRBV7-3 ASSTGTGPYNEQF
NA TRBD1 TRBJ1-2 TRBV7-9 ASSSGTGDYGYT
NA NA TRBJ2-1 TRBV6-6 ASSDSFAGAGNEQF
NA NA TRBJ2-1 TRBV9 ASYQKPHDRSSYNEQF
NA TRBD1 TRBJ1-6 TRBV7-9 ASSPGGVHNSPLH
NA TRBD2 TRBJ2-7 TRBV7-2 ASSVTSGGALGEQY
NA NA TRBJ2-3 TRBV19 ASSIGGQTDTQY
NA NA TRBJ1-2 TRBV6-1 AAERGGYGYT
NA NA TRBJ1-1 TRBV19 ASSPMGGFYTEAF
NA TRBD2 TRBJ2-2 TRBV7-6 ASSLFMAGDTGELF
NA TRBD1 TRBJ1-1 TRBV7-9 ASSQLDRVKIEAF
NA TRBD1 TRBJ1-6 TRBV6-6 ATLLGQGYSPLH
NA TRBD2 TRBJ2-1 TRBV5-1 ASSPGLAGASYNEQF
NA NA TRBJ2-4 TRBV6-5 ASRPPGRNIQY
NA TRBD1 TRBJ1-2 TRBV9 ASSVGTGEAYGYT
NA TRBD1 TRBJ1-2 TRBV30 AWSPGTADGYT
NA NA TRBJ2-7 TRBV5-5 ASSLVSQGRDEQY
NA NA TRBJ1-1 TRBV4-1 ASSQGHQGADTEAF
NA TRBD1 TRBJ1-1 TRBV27 ASSLSQGAPNTEAF
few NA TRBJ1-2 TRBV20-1 SARYPYT